Listed here are 26 T cell receptor beta chains from one sample, sequenced in a study of blood T cell repertoires in COVID-19. Clones were read by immunoSEQ multiplex PCR, and TCRdb kept only the in-frame ones, dropping some. Here the sample spans over 300,000 clones, 90% being singletons. The sequencing input was peripheral blood. These receptors came from a man younger than 35 with active or convalescent COVID-19.

CDR3: CASSTQGTANEKLFF. CDR3 nucleotides: TGTGCCAGCAGCACTCAGGGGACAGCTAATGAAAAACTGTTTTTT. V is TRBV28 and J is TRBJ1-4, with 7 bases that match TRBD1. The trim removed 6 bases at V and 3 bases at J, leaving 7 bases unmatched. Germline CDR1 MDHEN, CDR2 SYDVKM. The CDR3 runs to 15 residues.

This clone was observed a single time. The rearrangement links TRBV12-3 or TRBV12-4 to TRBJ2-3; no definite D call. CDR3 size: 12 residues. Trimming shortened V by 5 bases and J by 1 base, and 4 bases separated the two germline ends. Here the CDR3 DNA reads TGTGCCAGCAGTGGAGGCACAGATACGCAGTATTTT. This codes for CASSGGTDTQYF.

The CDR3 DNA sequence: TGTGCCAGCAGATATCCGGGAACAAACACTGAAGCTTTCTTT. Amino acids: CASRYPGTNTEAFF. The chain recombines TRBV7-9 with TRBJ1-1; D uncertain. Trimming took 6 bases from V and 2 from J, leaving 13 bases between them. This CDR3 spans 14 amino acids. CDR1 is SEHNR and CDR2 is FQNEAQ in the germline V gene (reference sequence).

This chain connects TRBV29-1 to TRBJ2-1; D possibly corresponds to TRBD2 (6 bases). CDR3 size: 13 residues. The germline CDR1 and CDR2 sequences are SQVTM and ANQGSEA. Trimming removed 6 bases at V and 3 bases at J, with 12 bases between. The CDR3 sequence: CSVTSSNYNEQFF. CDR3 sequence (DNA): TGCAGCGTGACTAGTTCAAACTACAATGAGCAGTTCTTC.

CDR3 sequence (DNA): TGTGCCAGCAGCGTCCGGGGGGGGATGGTGGGCACTGAAGCTTTCTTT. It translates to CASSVRGGMVGTEAFF. This rearrangement joins TRBV4-2 to TRBJ1-1, with D perhaps TRBD1 (5 bases). V lost 5 bases and J lost 4, with 20 bases in between. Germline CDR1 LGHNA, CDR2 YNFKEQ. The CDR3 has 16 residues.

The chain carries TRBV28 and TRBJ2-7; TRBD1 agrees at 7 bases. The CDR3 spans 15 residues. The germline V gene has CDR1 MDHEN and CDR2 SYDVKM. The V gene end was trimmed by 7 bases and the J gene end by 0 bases; junction bases not matched to a gene: 9. The CDR3 DNA reads TGTGCCAGCACCTCACCGGGACAGAGCTCCTACGAGCAGTACTTC. As protein: CASTSPGQSSYEQYF.

The genes are TRBV9 and TRBJ1-6, with TRBD1 as a possible D gene (6 bases). The CDR3 runs to 14 residues. The germline V gene has CDR1 SGDLS and CDR2 YYNGEE. Trimming pared 0 bases from V and 10 bases from J, leaving 11 bases between. The CDR3 region has the DNA TGTGCCAGCAGCGTAGAAGGGGGAGCATCACCCCTCCACTTT. This translates into CASSVEGGASPLHF. The complete variable domain, with remaining parts taken from reference TRBV9 and TRBJ1-6, reads DSGVTQTPKHLITATGQRVTLRCSPRSGDLSVYWYQQSLDQGLQFLIQYYNGEERAKGNILERFSAQQFPDLHSELNLSSLELGDSALYFCASSVEGGASPLHFGNGTRLTVT.

The V call is TRBV9, the J call TRBJ2-3, with D perhaps matching TRBD2 (6 bases). V was clipped by 0 bases and J by 2 bases, with 13 bases between them. Per the germline V gene, CDR1 is SGDLS and CDR2 is YYNGEE. The CDR3 is made up of 16 amino acids. The CDR3 coding sequence is TGTGCCAGCAGCGTAGGCACTAGCAGGTTCACAGATACGCAGTATTTT. It is translated as CASSVGTSRFTDTQYF.

V gene TRBV6-2 or TRBV6-3 combines with J gene TRBJ1-1; no reliable D call. The CDR3 totals 12 residues. Germline V gene sequence: CDR1 MNHEY, CDR2 SVGEGT. Between the trimmed V and J ends, which lost 5 bases and 10 bases, there was a span of 14 bases. CDR3 DNA: TGTGCCAGCAGTCAGTCTAGGAGTGCAGCTTTCTTT. This gives the protein CASSQSRSAAFF.

V and J are TRBV6-5 and TRBJ1-1, with 7 nucleotides matching TRBD1. Germline V gene sequence: CDR1 MNHEY, CDR2 SVGAGI. Trimming at V came to 7 bases and at J to 5 bases, leaving 7 bases not matched to a gene. The CDR3 sequence is 13 residues long. The CDR3 DNA is TGTGCCAGCATAGACAGGGTATGGACTGAAGCTTTCTTT. Its protein is CASIDRVWTEAFF.

The chain combines TRBV7-8 with TRBJ1-1; a possible D gene is TRBD1 (5 bases). CDR1 is SGHVS, CDR2 FQNEAQ, per germline. The CDR3 length is 15 residues. V lost 1 base, J lost 1 base, and 10 bases lay in between. For the CDR3, the DNA is TGTGCCAGCAGCTTAGATCAGGGTGGGAACACTGAAGCTTTCTTT. Encoded protein: CASSLDQGGNTEAFF.

The V call is TRBV10-3, the J call TRBJ1-1; maybe TRBD1 (5 bases). This CDR3 spans 13 amino acids. Germline V gene data show CDR1 as ENHRY and CDR2 as SYGVKD. V was cut by 6 bases and J by 0 bases, with 8 bases left in between. CDR3 sequence reads: CAIRTEMNTEAFF. The CDR3 DNA reads TGTGCCATCAGGACAGAGATGAACACTGAAGCTTTCTTT.

The V and J genes are TRBV19 and TRBJ2-3; D is perhaps TRBD2 (7 bases). Germline V gene lookup returns CDR1 LNHDA and CDR2 SQIVND (reference sequence). CDR3 size: 14 residues. V lost 10 bases and J 2 bases, leaving 16 bases between the germline ends. The CDR3 here is CATGGGGYTDTQYF. In DNA, the CDR3 is TGTGCCACCGGCGGGGGCGGATACACAGATACGCAGTATTTT.

The V gene is TRBV11-2, the J gene TRBJ1-2; 8 positions agree with TRBD1. V dropped 5 bases and J dropped 12; count of bases not matched to a gene: 17. Germline CDR1 reads SGHAT; CDR2 reads FQNNGV. The CDR3 contains 15 residues. CDR3 nucleotides: TGTGCCAGCAGCCCCCAAACGATACAGGGGGGAGGGAACACCTTC. Translated: CASSPQTIQGGGNTF.

CDR3 in amino acids: CASSHSSVLNTEAFF. The CDR3 nucleotides read TGTGCCAGCAGCCACTCCAGCGTTCTGAACACTGAAGCTTTCTTT. The genes are TRBV3-1 (or the pseudogene TRBV3-2) and TRBJ1-1; D ambiguous. Trimming stripped 3 bases from V and 0 bases from J, with 11 bases between. The CDR3 covers 15 residues. CDR1 and CDR2 (germline): LGHDT, YNNKEL (reference sequence).

The rearrangement links TRBV5-6 to TRBJ1-4, with 8 bases lining up with TRBD1. Unmatched junction bases numbered 1, after V lost 0 bases and J lost 9 bases. This CDR3 is built from 13 residues. Germline lookup yields CDR1 SGHDT and CDR2 YYEEEE. CDR3 DNA sequence: TGTGCCAGCAGCTTGGACAGGGGGAAAAAACTGTTTTTT. It codes for CASSLDRGKKLFF.

The genes are TRBV11-2 and TRBJ2-1, with TRBD2 matching 7 bases. This CDR3 has 14 residues. Trimming at V came to 5 bases and at J to 3 bases, leaving 4 bases not matched to a gene. Germline-derived CDR1 and CDR2 are SGHAT and FQNNGV. This CDR3 is CASSPSGNYNEQFF. The CDR3 DNA sequence: TGTGCCAGCAGCCCCAGCGGGAACTACAATGAGCAGTTCTTC. The whole variable domain, filled in from reference TRBV11-2 and TRBJ2-1, reads EAGVAQSPRYKIIEKRQSVAFWCNPISGHATLYWYQQILGQGPKLLIQFQNNGVVDDSQLPKDRFSAERLKGVDSTLKIQPAKLEDSAVYLCASSPSGNYNEQFFGPGTRLTVL.

The chain recombines TRBV18 with TRBJ2-7; possibly TRBD2 for D (6 bases). Trimming removed 1 base from V and 0 bases from J, with 10 bases in between. From germline, CDR1 is KGHSH and CDR2 LQKENI. The CDR3 sequence is 15 residues long. This CDR3 reads CASSPRNGSSYEQYF. DNA for the CDR3: TGTGCCAGCTCACCACGTAACGGGAGCTCCTACGAGCAGTACTTC.

The V call is TRBV9, the J call TRBJ2-1, with 8 nucleotides matching TRBD1. The CDR3 spans 13 residues. Germline V gene sequence: CDR1 SGDLS, CDR2 YYNGEE. Trimming cost V 0 bases and J 12 bases; bases outside gene matches: 5. The CDR3 DNA reads as TGTGCCAGCAGCGTAGACTTGACAGGGGTGCAGTTCTTC. Encoded protein: CASSVDLTGVQFF.

The chain employs TRBV28 and TRBJ1-2; D is ambiguous. The CDR3 has 13 amino acids. Between the trimmed V and J ends, which lost 6 bases and 4 bases, there was a span of 12 bases. The germline CDR1 and CDR2 sequences are MDHEN and SYDVKM. CDR3 nucleotides: TGTGCCAGCAGCCCTTCGGGATTCTATGGCTACACCTTC. Encoded protein: CASSPSGFYGYTF.

The rearrangement uses TRBV9 and TRBJ1-5; D gene uncertain. Deletions cut 4 bases from V and 0 bases from J, with 11 bases between. The CDR3 has 15 residues. In germline, CDR1 is SGDLS, CDR2 YYNGEE. The CDR3 DNA reads TGTGCCAGCAGCCCCTACAGTAATAGCAATCAGCCCCAGCATTTT. It specifies CASSPYSNSNQPQHF.

The chain employs TRBV13 and TRBJ2-5; D is possibly TRBD2 (6 bases). V was trimmed by 4 bases and J by 5 bases, leaving 11 bases between them. Germline V gene data show CDR1 as PRHDT and CDR2 as FYEKMQ (reference sequence). This CDR3 is 13 amino acids long. The DNA of the CDR3 is TGTGCCAGCAGCTCCCGCGGGGAGGAGACCCAGTACTTC. It is translated as CASSSRGEETQYF.

V is TRBV6-5 and J is TRBJ2-7; no clear D. CDR3 size: 12 residues. The germline gives CDR1 MNHEY, CDR2 SVGAGI. V lost 4 bases and J lost 3, with 7 bases in between. The CDR3 bases are TGTGCCAGCAGTTTGTCGGGCTACGAGCAGTACTTC. Encoded protein: CASSLSGYEQYF.

The V and J genes are TRBV27 and TRBJ1-4, with D hard to call. The CDR3 has 15 residues. Germline V gene lookup returns CDR1 MNHEY and CDR2 SMNVEV (reference sequence). V was pared by 1 base and J by 4 bases, with 10 bases between. In DNA form, the CDR3 reads TGTGCCAGCAGTTTATTACCGGGGTATAATGAAAAACTGTTTTTT. Translation: CASSLLPGYNEKLFF. The whole variable domain, remainder taken from reference TRBV27 and TRBJ1-4, is EAQVTQNPRYLITVTGKKLTVTCSQNMNHEYMSWYRQDPGLGLRQIYYSMNVEVTDKGDVPEGYKVSRKEKRNFPLILESPSPNQTSLYFCASSLLPGYNEKLFFGSGTQLSVL.

The V and J genes are TRBV7-2 and TRBJ2-1; D is undetermined. V gave up 5 bases and J gave up 6 bases, with 17 bases separating them. CDR1 is SGHTA and CDR2 is FQGNSA in the germline V gene. This CDR3 comprises 15 residues. The CDR3 region has the DNA TGTGCCAGCAGCAAACGCGGCGGTGGTGGCAATGAGCAGTTCTTC. It yields the protein CASSKRGGGGNEQFF.

This clone was seen a single time. This chain links TRBV12-3 or TRBV12-4 with TRBJ2-7, with a possible D match to TRBD1 (5 bases). The CDR3 contains 13 residues. Between the trimmed V and J ends, which lost 5 bases and 2 bases, there was a span of 10 bases. CDR3 residues: CASSIQVTYEQYF. The CDR3 DNA reads as TGTGCCAGCAGTATACAGGTTACCTACGAGCAGTACTTC.